This T cell receptor beta chain was obtained from a study of OX40 agonist ivuxolimab in advanced cancers. Overall study: The drug used for patients, ivuxolimab, was an agonistic anti-OX40 (CD134) antibody. Findings of the study overall: CD4+ and CD8+ T cells in blood underwent clonal expansion by week 6 at 0.1 to 3.0 mg/kg.

As for this clone: Its target is unknown. The same CDR3 can be traced to other DNA sequences in this sample.

Cycle 7 day 1, cycle 4 day 1, and baseline were the timepoints at which blood was sampled. From germline, CDR1 is SGHAT and CDR2 FQNNGV. Germline trimming cut 5 bases from V and 3 bases from J; bases unmatched to any gene: 1. The CDR3 has 13 residues. Assay: immunoSEQ multiplex PCR; the TCRdb copy retains only in-frame clones and omits some. The sample includes roughly 61,000 clones, less than 85% seen only once; the top ten take under 0.6%. The chain has TRBV11-2 and TRBJ2-5, with 9 bases lining up with TRBD2. This TCR derives from an adult with an advanced solid tumor such as melanoma, head and neck, liver or kidney cancer. The sequences come from CD4+ or CD8+ T cells sorted from blood, collected in a trial of the OX40 agonist ivuxolimab. CDR3 in amino acids: CASSLAGKETQYF. CDR3 coding DNA: TGTGCCAGCAGCCTAGCGGGGAAAGAGACCCAGTACTTC. Looking up the rest from reference TRBV11-2 and TRBJ2-5 gives the full variable domain: EAGVAQSPRYKIIEKRQSVAFWCNPISGHATLYWYQQILGQGPKLLIQFQNNGVVDDSQLPKDRFSAERLKGVDSTLKIQPAKLEDSAVYLCASSLAGKETQYFGPGTRLLVL.